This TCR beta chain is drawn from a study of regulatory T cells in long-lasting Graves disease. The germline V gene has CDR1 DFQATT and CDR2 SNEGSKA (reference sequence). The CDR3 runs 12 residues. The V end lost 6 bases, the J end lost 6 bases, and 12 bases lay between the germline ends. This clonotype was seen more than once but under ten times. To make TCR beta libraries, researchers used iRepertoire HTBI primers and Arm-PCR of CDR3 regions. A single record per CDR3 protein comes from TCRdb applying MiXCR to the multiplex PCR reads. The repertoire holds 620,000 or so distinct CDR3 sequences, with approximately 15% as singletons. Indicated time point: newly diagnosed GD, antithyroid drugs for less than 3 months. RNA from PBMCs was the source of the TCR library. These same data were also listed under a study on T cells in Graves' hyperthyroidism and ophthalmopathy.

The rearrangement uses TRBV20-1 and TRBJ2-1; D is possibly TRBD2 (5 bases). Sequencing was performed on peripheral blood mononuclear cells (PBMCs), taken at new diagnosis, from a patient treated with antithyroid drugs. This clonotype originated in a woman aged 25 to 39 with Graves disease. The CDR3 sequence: CSAPSLANEQFF. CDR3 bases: TGCAGTGCGCCGAGCCTAGCCAATGAGCAGTTCTTC.